The subject of this entry is one TCR beta chain. This record belongs to a study of blood T cell repertoires in COVID-19. The study recruited people aged about 18 to 95 years across roughly 23 US areas. Clinical histories supplied by participants themselves formed the basis of cohort assignment. Original processing methods: Estimated nucleated cell counts came from reference gene primer amplification. Using immunoSEQ multiplex PCR, the repertoire was profiled, and TCRdb retains in-frame clones only, with some absent. Clone size and V and J calls were adopted from that table, with D and trimming inferred from the DNA. In the table there are roughly 430,000 clones, 88% of which are singletons. The trim removed 6 bases at V and 5 bases at J, leaving 9 bases unmatched. Per germline, CDR1 MDHEN and CDR2 SYDVKM. The CDR3 extends over 14 amino acids.

The sequence derives from a woman between 40 and 55 years old with acute COVID-19. The sample taken for sequencing was PBMCs or T cells enriched from blood (not recorded which). The chain recombines TRBV28 with TRBJ2-5; TRBD1 aligns across 7 bases. The chain's CDR3 is CASRRGRSMETQYF. In DNA form, the CDR3 reads TGTGCCAGCAGGAGGGGGCGGAGTATGGAGACCCAGTACTTC.